This T cell receptor beta chain was documented in a study of cytomegalovirus exposure and HLA in healthy donors. Findings and caveats of the study: Among TCR sequences, most were rare, though some public TCRs appeared in many donors. TCR beta sequences reportedly predicted the HLA-A and HLA-B alleles of most subjects accurately. Several V segments, TRBV6-2 and TRBV6-3 among them, could not be told apart and were dropped.

The PCR was carried out with 60 Vbeta primers and 13 Jbeta primers. Measured with immunoSEQ multiplex PCR; TCRdb has only the in-frame clones, and not every one. In the table there are around 150,000 clones, roughly 79% of which are singletons. Germline assignment: CDR1 MNHNS and CDR2 SASEGT. V trimming: 2 bases; J trimming: 1 base; junction bases outside the gene matches: 7. CDR3 length: 16 residues. In the case of this clone: Its cognate antigen is unknown.

Material: PBMCs. The chain combines TRBV6-1 with TRBJ2-7; 8 nucleotides line up with TRBD1. The receptor's source is a middle-aged woman in good health and CMV-seronegative. CDR3 bases: TGTGCCAGCAGTGAAACCCCAGGGGGCGCTTCCTACGAGCAGTACTTC. Translating gives CASSETPGGASYEQYF.